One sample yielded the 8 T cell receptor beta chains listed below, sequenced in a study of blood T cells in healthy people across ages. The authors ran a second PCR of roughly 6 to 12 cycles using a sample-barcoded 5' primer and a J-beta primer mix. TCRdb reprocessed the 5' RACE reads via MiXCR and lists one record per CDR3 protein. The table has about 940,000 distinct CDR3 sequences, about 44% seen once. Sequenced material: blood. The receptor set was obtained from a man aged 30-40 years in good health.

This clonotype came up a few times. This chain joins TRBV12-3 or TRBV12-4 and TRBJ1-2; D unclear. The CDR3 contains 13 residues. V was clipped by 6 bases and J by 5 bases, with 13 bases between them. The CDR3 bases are TGTGCCAGCAGAATGGGCCAGCTGTATGGCTACACCTTC. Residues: CASRMGQLYGYTF.

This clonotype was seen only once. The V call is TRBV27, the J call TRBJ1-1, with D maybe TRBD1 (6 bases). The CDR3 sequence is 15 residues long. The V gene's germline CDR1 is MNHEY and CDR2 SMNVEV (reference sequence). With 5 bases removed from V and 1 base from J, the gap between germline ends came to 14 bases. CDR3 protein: CASSSPTRGNTEAFF. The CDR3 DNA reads TGTGCCAGCAGTAGCCCTACCAGGGGGAACACTGAAGCTTTCTTT.

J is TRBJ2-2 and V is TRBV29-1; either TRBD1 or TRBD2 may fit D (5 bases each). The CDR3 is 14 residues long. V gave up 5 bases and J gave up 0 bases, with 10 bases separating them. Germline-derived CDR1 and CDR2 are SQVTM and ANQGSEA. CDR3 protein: CSVSGTANTGELFF. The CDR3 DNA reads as TGCAGCGTTTCCGGGACGGCGAACACCGGGGAGCTGTTTTTT.

Written as DNA, the CDR3 is TGCAGTGCTAGATCTTATGGACAGGGACTGAACACTGAAGCTTTCTTT. Translated, it gives CSARSYGQGLNTEAFF. V and J are TRBV20-1 and TRBJ1-1; 8 bases are a match to TRBD1. Germline assignment: CDR1 DFQATT and CDR2 SNEGSKA (reference sequence). The CDR3 runs to 16 residues. V lost 2 bases to trimming and J lost 0 bases; unmatched junction nucleotides: 8.

CDR3 sequence: CATSDPQETQYF. CDR3 bases: TGTGCCACCAGTGATCCCCAAGAGACCCAGTACTTC. The chain links TRBV24-1 to TRBJ2-5; D is undetermined. The length of the CDR3 is 12 residues. Germline V CDR1 and CDR2: KGHDR, SFDVKD. V lost 3 bases and J lost 1, with 2 bases in between.

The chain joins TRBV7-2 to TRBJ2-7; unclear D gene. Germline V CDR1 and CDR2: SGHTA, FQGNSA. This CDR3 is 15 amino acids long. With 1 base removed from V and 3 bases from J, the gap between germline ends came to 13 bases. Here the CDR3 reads CASSLGGSSRYEQYF. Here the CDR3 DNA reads TGTGCCAGCAGCTTAGGTGGAAGTTCGCGCTACGAGCAGTACTTC. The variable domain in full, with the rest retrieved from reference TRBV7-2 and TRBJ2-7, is GAGVSQSPSNKVTEKGKDVELRCDPISGHTALYWYRQSLGQGLEFLIYFQGNSAPDKSGLPSDRFSAERTGGSVSTLTIQRTQQEDSAVYLCASSLGGSSRYEQYFGPGTRLTVT.

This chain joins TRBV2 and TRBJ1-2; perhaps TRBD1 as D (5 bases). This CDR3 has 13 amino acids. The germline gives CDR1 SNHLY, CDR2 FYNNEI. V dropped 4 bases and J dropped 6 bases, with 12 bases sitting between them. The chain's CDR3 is CASSGGGWNGYTF. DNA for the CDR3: TGTGCCAGCAGTGGGGGGGGTTGGAATGGCTACACCTTC.

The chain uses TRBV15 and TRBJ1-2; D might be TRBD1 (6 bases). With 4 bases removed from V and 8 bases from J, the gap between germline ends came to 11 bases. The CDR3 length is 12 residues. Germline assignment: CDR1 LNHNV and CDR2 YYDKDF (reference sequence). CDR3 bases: TGTGCCACCAGCATGGGAGGACAGGGCTACACCTTC. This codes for CATSMGGQGYTF.